Below, one T cell receptor (beta chain) is given with its context. TCRdb passed the RT-PCR reads through MiXCR, listing each CDR3 protein once. Among about 960,000 distinct CDR3 sequences listed, around 17% were seen once. This specimen belongs to a study of patients and donors after allogeneic stem cell transplantation. CDR1 is LGHNA and CDR2 is YSLEER in the germline V gene. The CDR3 loop spans 14 amino acids. Trimming took 1 base from V and 5 from J, leaving 12 bases between them. The chain recombines TRBV4-3 with TRBJ2-7; no definite D call. The TCR comes from a human donor who was either an allogeneic HSCT recipient or a stem cell or donor lymphocyte infusion donor (not recorded which). It is not recorded whose cells these are; they may come from a transplant donor. The sample was blood, either unsorted or a sorted T cell fraction (not recorded which). CDR3 DNA sequence: TGCGCCAGCAGCCAAGTGACGGCGAGTAACGAGCAGTACTTC. It yields the protein CASSQVTASNEQYF.